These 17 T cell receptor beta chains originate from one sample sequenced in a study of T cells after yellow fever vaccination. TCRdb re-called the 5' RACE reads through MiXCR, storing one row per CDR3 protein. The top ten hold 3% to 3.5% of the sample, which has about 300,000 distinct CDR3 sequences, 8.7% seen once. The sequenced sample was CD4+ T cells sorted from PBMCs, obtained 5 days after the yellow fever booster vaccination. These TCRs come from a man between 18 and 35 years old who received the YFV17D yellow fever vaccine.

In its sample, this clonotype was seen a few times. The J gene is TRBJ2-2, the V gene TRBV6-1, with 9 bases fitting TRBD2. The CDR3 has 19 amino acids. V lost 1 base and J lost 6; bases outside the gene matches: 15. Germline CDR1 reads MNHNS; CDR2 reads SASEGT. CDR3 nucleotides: TGTGCCAGCAGTGAAGTCTTTCTTCTGGCGGGGGGGCCTCCCGGGGAGCTGTTTTTT. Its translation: CASSEVFLLAGGPPGELFF.

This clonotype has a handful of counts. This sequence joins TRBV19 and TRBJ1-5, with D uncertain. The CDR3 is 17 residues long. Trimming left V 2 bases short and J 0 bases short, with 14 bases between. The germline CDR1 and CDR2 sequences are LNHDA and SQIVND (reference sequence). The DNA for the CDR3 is TGTGCCAGTAGTATAAAGAGTGCGGGGAATAGCAATCAGCCCCAGCATTTT. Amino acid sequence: CASSIKSAGNSNQPQHF.

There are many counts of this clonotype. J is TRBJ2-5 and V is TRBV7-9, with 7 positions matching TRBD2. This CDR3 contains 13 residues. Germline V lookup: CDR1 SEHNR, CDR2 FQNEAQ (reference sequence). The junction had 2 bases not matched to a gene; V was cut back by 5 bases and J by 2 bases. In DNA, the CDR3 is TGTGCCAGCAGCGCCGGGGGGCAAGAGACCCAGTACTTC. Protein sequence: CASSAGGQETQYF.

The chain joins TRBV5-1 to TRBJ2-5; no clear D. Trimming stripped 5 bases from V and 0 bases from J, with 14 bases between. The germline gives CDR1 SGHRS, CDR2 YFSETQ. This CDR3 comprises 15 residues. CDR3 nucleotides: TGCGCCAGCAGATTCGGACGGCCGTACCAAGAGACCCAGTACTTC. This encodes CASRFGRPYQETQYF. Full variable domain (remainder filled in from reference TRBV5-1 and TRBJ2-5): KAGVTQTPRYLIKTRGQQVTLSCSPISGHRSVSWYQQTPGQGLQFLFEYFSETQRNKGNFPGRFSGRQFSNSRSEMNVSTLELGDSALYLCASRFGRPYQETQYFGPGTRLLVL.

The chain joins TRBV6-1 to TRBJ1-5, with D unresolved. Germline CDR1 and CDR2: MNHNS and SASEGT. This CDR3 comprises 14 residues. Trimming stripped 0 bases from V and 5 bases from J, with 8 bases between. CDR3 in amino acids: CASSEAPRDQPQHF. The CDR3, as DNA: TGTGCCAGCAGTGAAGCGCCTAGGGATCAGCCCCAGCATTTT.

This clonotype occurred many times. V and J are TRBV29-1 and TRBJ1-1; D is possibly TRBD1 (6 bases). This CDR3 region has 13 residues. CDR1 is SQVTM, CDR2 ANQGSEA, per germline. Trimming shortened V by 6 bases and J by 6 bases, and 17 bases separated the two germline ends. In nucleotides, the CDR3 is TGCAGCGTCGGGAGGGACACGGTGCCTGAAGCTTTCTTT. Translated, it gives CSVGRDTVPEAFF.

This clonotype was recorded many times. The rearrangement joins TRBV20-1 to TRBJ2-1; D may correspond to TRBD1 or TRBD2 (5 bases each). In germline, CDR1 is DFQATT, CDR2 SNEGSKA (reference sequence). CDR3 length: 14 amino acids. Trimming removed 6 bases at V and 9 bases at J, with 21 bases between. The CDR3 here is CSAGRDAGISEQFF. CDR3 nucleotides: TGCAGTGCCGGCCGGGACGCTGGTATTAGTGAGCAGTTCTTC.

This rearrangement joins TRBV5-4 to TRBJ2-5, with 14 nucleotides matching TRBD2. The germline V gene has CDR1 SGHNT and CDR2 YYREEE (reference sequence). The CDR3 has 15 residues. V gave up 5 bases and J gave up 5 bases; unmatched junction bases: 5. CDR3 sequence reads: CASRATSGGVETQYF. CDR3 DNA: TGTGCCAGCAGGGCGACTAGCGGGGGGGTTGAGACCCAGTACTTC.

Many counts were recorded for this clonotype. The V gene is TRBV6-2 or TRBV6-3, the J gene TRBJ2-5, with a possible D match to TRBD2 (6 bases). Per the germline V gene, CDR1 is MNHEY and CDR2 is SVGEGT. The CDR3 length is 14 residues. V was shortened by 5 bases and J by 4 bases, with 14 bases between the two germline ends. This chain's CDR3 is CASSTRDFRETQYF. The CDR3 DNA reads TGTGCCAGCAGTACCCGGGACTTTAGAGAGACCCAGTACTTC.

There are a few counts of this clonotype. The CDR3 loop is CASSFGGTNNQPQHF. CDR3 DNA: TGTGCCAGCAGTTTCGGCGGGACGAACAATCAGCCCCAGCATTTT. The chain carries TRBV28 and TRBJ1-5; the D gene is possibly TRBD1 (5 bases). CDR3 length: 15 amino acids. The germline CDR1 and CDR2 sequences are MDHEN and SYDVKM. Trimming cost V 3 bases and J 3 bases, with 12 bases left between them.

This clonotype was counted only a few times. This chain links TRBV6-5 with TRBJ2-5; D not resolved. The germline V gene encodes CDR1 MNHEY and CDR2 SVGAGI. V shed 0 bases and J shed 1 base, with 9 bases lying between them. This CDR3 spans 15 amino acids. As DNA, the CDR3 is TGTGCCAGCAGTTACTCGACACGGCCCCAAGAGACCCAGTACTTC. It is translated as CASSYSTRPQETQYF.

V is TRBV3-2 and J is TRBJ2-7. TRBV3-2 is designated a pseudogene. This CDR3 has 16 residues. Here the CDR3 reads CASSQWKHSSSYEQYF. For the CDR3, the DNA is TGTGCCAGCAGCCAATGGAAACATTCGAGCTCCTACGAGCAGTACTTC.

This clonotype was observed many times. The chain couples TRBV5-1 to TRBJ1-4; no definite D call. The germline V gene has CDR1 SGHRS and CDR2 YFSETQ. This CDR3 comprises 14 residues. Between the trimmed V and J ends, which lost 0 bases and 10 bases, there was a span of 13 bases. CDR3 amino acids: CASSLGYDEGKLFF. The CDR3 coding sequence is TGCGCCAGCAGCTTGGGATATGACGAAGGAAAACTGTTTTTT.

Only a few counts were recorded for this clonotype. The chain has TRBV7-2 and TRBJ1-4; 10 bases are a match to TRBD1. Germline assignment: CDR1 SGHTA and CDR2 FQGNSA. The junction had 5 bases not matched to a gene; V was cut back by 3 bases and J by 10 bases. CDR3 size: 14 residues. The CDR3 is CASSFRTGGGKLFF. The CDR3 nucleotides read TGTGCCAGCAGCTTCCGGACAGGGGGGGGAAAACTGTTTTTT.

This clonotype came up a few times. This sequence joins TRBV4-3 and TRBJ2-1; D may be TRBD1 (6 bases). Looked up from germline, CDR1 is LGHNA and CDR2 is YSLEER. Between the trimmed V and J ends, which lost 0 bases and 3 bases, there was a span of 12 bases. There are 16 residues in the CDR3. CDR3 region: CASSQDWVGGYNEQFF. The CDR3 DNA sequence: TGCGCCAGCAGCCAAGATTGGGTAGGGGGCTACAATGAGCAGTTCTTC.

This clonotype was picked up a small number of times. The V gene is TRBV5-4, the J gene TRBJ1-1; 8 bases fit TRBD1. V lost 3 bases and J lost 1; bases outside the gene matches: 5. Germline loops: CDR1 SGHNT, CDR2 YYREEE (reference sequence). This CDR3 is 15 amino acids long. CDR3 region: CASSSATGGNTEAFF. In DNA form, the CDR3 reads TGTGCCAGCAGCTCTGCTACAGGGGGGAACACTGAAGCTTTCTTT.

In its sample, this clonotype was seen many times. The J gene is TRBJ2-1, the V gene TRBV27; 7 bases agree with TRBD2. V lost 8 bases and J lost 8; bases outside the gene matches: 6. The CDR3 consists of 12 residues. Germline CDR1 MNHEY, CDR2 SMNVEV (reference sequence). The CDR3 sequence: CASCTRGDEQFF. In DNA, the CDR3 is TGTGCCAGCTGTACTCGGGGGGATGAGCAGTTCTTC.